This TCR beta chain was identified in a study of technical replicates of blood from several donors. Germline V gene lookup returns CDR1 MNHEY and CDR2 SVGAGI. This CDR3 is 15 amino acids long. The V gene end was trimmed by 0 bases and the J gene end by 3 bases; junction bases not matched to a gene: 2. Some clones are missing from TCRdb's copy, which holds only in-frame ones; the method was immunoSEQ multiplex PCR. Found here are more than 9,500 clones, roughly 96% of them singletons; the top ten hold over 5.5%. Sequenced material: PBMCs. The V gene is TRBV6-5, the J gene TRBJ2-5; TRBD1 matches at 9 bases. The sequence derives from a human donor in good health. The CDR3: CASSYSGTGKETQYF. The CDR3 bases are TGTGCCAGCAGTTACTCCGGGACAGGGAAAGAGACCCAGTACTTC.